This T cell receptor beta chain was retrieved from a study of blood T cell repertoires in COVID-19 (dated by TCRdb to 2020 to 2021). The study in broad terms: Samples from collaborators originated in the United States, Italy and Spain and spanned both the acute and convalescent phases of COVID-19. The prospective study material was composed of cDNA or gDNA derived from T cells, B-cell-depleted T cells, or PBMCs. Subjects who had been exposed to COVID-19, were actively infected with it, or had recovered from it provided the deeply sampled blood TCRbeta repertoires that made up the dataset. The repertoires were released in a freely available public database intended as a resource for research on the immune response to SARS-CoV-2. Samples came from the ongoing ImmuneRACE study (first 160 participants) plus 1,254 subjects from 6 global collaborators. The sample metadata nearly always contained a de-identified subject ID, COVID-19 status, age in years and sex. Where available, HLA class I and class II types were obtained from metadata supplied by the sample provider rather than from assay-based typing. Findings and caveats that apply to the study as a whole: The quantity of clinical and demographic metadata differed by source and by participant and was supplied without curation.

Each collaborating institution followed its own protocols to collect whole blood in K2EDTA tubes. For TCRbeta analysis, collaborators shipped samples as frozen whole blood, isolated PBMCs, or DNA extracted from either of those sample types. The immunoSEQ Assay, a bias-controlled multiplex PCR, was used to amplify TCRbeta CDR3 regions from genomic DNA. Regarding the original processing steps: The number of nucleated cells in each sample was estimated from the amplification of reference gene primers within the assay. Sequence reads were collapsed and filtered to measure the absolute abundance of every unique TCRbeta CDR3 rearrangement. For each sample, productive Simpson clonality was calculated as the square root of Simpson's diversity index over productive rearrangements. As stored in TCRdb, this immuneACCESS dataset retains in-frame rearrangements with V and J assigned. A fraction of the clones does not appear; measured against another copy, unresolved V genes explain less than half of the discrepancy, and the remainder lacks a known reason. That table is the source of V, J and clone size, and D and trimming were worked out from the DNA. The sample data list roughly 150,000 clones, and about 86% of these were observed just once. The ten biggest clones cover about 8% of the sample.

Taken from the germline V gene, the CDR1 and CDR2 loops are SGHTS and YDEGEE. The V end loses 2 bases and the J end loses 1 base, and a stretch of 10 bases separates them. Taken from cysteine to phenylalanine, the CDR3 has 15 residues. Kept here is only the CDR3 DNA, which spans 45 bases and is read in frame from base 1. About this clone itself: Which antigen it targets is not known. Base qualities are not provided; no much larger clone lies one nucleotide away.

The receptor was isolated from a human donor in a cohort sampled during active COVID-19. Here the chain combines TRBV5-8 and TRBJ2-1; the D gene lacks a confident call. The sequenced sample consisted of peripheral blood. The CDR3 amino acid sequence is: CASSFSYLSYNEQFF. The DNA sequence is given as TGTGCCAGCAGCTTTTCGTATCTTTCCTACAATGAGCAGTTCTTC. With all but the CDR3 taken from the reference TRBV5-8 and TRBJ2-1 genes, the full variable domain is: EAGVTQSPTHLIKTRGQQATLRCSPISGHTSVYWYQQALGLGLQFLLWYDEGEERNRGNFPPRFSGRQFPNYSSELNVNALELEDSALYLCASSFSYLSYNEQFFGPGTRLTVL.